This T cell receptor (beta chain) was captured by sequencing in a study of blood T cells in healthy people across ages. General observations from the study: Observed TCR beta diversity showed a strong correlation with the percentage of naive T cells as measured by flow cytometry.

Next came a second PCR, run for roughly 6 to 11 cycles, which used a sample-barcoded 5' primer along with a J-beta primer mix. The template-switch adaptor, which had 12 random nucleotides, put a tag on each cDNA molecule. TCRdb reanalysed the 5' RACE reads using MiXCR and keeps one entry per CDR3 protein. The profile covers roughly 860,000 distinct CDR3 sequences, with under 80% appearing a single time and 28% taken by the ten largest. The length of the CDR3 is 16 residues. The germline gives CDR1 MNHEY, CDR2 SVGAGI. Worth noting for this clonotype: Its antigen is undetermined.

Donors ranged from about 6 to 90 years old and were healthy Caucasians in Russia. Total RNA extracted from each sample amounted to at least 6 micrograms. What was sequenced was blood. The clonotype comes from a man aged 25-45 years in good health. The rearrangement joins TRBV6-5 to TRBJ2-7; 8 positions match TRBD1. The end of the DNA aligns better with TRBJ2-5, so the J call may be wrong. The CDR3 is CASSSPTGAEGETQYF. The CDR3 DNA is TGTGCCAGCAGTTCCCCGACAGGGGCGGAGGGAGAGACCCAGTACTTC.